Listed here are 24 T cell receptor beta chains from one sample, sequenced in a study of blood T cell repertoires in COVID-19. TCRdb's copy holds only in-frame clones and misses some; the assay was immunoSEQ multiplex PCR. The sample carries approximately 90,000 clones, 80% to 90% recorded once. Source material: peripheral blood. The source is an elderly woman with acute or convalescent COVID-19.

The chain is built from TRBV2 and TRBJ1-2; possibly TRBD1 for D (6 bases). Germline CDR1 is SNHLY and CDR2 is FYNNEI. Trimming cost V 9 bases and J 2 bases, with 13 bases left between them. The CDR3 extends over 13 amino acids. The CDR3 spells CASFAQGNYGYTF. The CDR3 region has the DNA TGTGCCAGTTTTGCACAGGGAAACTATGGCTACACCTTC.

The chain combines TRBV30 with TRBJ1-6, with TRBD1 as a possible D gene (5 bases). V lost 4 bases and J 2 bases, leaving 15 bases between the germline ends. The CDR3 has 16 residues. Germline V gene sequence: CDR1 GTSNPN, CDR2 SVGIG (reference sequence). The CDR3 DNA sequence: TGTGCCTGGAAAGACAGCCAGCTTGCCTATAATTCACCCCTCCACTTT. It specifies CAWKDSQLAYNSPLHF.

The gene calls are TRBV15 and TRBJ1-1; 8 nucleotides line up with TRBD1. V dropped 0 bases and J dropped 4; count of bases not matched to a gene: 10. Germline loops: CDR1 LNHNV, CDR2 YYDKDF (reference sequence). The CDR3 has 17 amino acids. Here the CDR3 DNA reads TGTGCCACCAGCAGAGATCGTGTCAGGGGGCCGGGCACTGAAGCTTTCTTT. Protein product: CATSRDRVRGPGTEAFF.

The chain is built from TRBV19 and TRBJ1-1; possibly TRBD1 for D (6 bases). The CDR3 has 14 amino acids. V lost 3 bases and J 1 base, leaving 9 bases between the germline ends. Germline lookup yields CDR1 LNHDA and CDR2 SQIVND (reference sequence). CDR3 coding DNA: TGTGCCAGTAGTATCGGGGGGCCGAACACTGAAGCTTTCTTT. Protein product: CASSIGGPNTEAFF.

The rearrangement links TRBV9 to TRBJ1-3, with D possibly matching TRBD1 (6 bases). Germline CDR1 and CDR2: SGDLS and YYNGEE. V gave up 3 bases and J gave up 7 bases, with 17 bases separating them. The CDR3 contains 15 residues. This chain's CDR3 is CASSAQQTGRNTIYF. CDR3 sequence (DNA): TGTGCCAGCAGCGCTCAACAGACAGGCCGGAACACCATATATTTT.

V and J are TRBV11-3 and TRBJ2-1; D uncertain. V was clipped by 3 bases and J by 7 bases, with 10 bases between them. This CDR3 comprises 13 residues. Germline V CDR1 and CDR2: SGHNT, YENEEA. This chain's CDR3 is CASSFERSNEQFF. Written as DNA, the CDR3 is TGTGCCAGCAGCTTCGAGAGATCGAATGAGCAGTTCTTC. The complete variable domain, with remaining parts taken from reference TRBV11-3 and TRBJ2-1, reads EAGVVQSPRYKIIEKKQPVAFWCNPISGHNTLYWYLQNLGQGPELLIRYENEEAVDDSQLPKDRFSAERLKGVDSTLKIQPAELGDSAVYLCASSFERSNEQFFGPGTRLTVL.

This sequence joins TRBV7-2 and TRBJ2-1; 12 bases align to TRBD1. V lost 1 base and J lost 7; bases outside the gene matches: 2. This CDR3 is built from 15 residues. Germline CDR1 reads SGHTA; CDR2 reads FQGNSA. The CDR3 nucleotides are TGTGCCAGCAGCTTAGTGGGACAGGGGGCTAATGAGCAGTTCTTC. Amino acids: CASSLVGQGANEQFF.

The chain employs TRBV6-5 and TRBJ2-4; 7 bases align to TRBD1. The germline CDR1 and CDR2 sequences are MNHEY and SVGAGI. The CDR3 consists of 14 residues. After removal of 6 bases from V and 8 bases from J, the junction contained 10 bases not matched to a gene. CDR3 nucleotides: TGTGCCAGCAGCTTGAACAGGGGTTTGGACATTCAGTACTTC. Translating it yields CASSLNRGLDIQYF.

The rearrangement uses TRBV19 and TRBJ1-1; TRBD1 is a possible D gene (5 bases). CDR3 length equals 12 residues. Between the trimmed V and J ends, which lost 5 bases and 8 bases, there was a span of 12 bases. Germline V lookup: CDR1 LNHDA, CDR2 SQIVND (reference sequence). CDR3 bases: TGTGCCAGTAGTCGGTCGGCAGGGGAAGCTTTCTTT. This sequence encodes CASSRSAGEAFF.

V usage is TRBV6-1 and J usage is TRBJ1-2; D uncertain. Germline CDR1 and CDR2: MNHNS and SASEGT. This CDR3 has 15 residues. The germline V and J ends were trimmed by 2 bases and 0 bases, with 10 bases remaining between them. The CDR3 is CASSETGDANYGYTF. CDR3 nucleotides: TGTGCCAGCAGTGAAACGGGAGACGCTAACTATGGCTACACCTTC.

J is TRBJ1-2 and V is TRBV6-2 or TRBV6-3; 7 bases agree with TRBD1. The CDR3 is 15 amino acids. Looked up from germline, CDR1 is MNHEY and CDR2 is SVGEGT. The V and J ends lost 4 bases and 8 bases, in that order; junction bases with no gene match: 13. CDR3 in amino acids: CASSSRTGAYGGYTF. DNA of the CDR3: TGTGCCAGCAGTTCGCGGACAGGAGCATATGGCGGCTACACCTTC.

A single count supports this clone. V usage is TRBV7-9 and J usage is TRBJ1-1, with TRBD1 identical over 10 bases. Per the germline V gene, CDR1 is SEHNR and CDR2 is FQNEAQ (reference sequence). The CDR3 loop spans 15 amino acids. The trim removed 4 bases at V and 1 base at J, leaving 3 bases unmatched. CDR3 amino acids: CASSSWTGGNTEAFF. The CDR3 DNA follows: TGTGCCAGCAGCTCCTGGACAGGGGGGAACACTGAAGCTTTCTTT. Supplemented by reference TRBV7-9 and TRBJ1-1, the full variable domain reads DTGVSQNPRHKITKRGQNVTFRCDPISEHNRLYWYRQTLGQGPEFLTYFQNEAQLEKSRLLSDRFSAERPKGSFSTLEIQRTEQGDSAMYLCASSSWTGGNTEAFFGQGTRLTVV.

The genes are TRBV7-9 and TRBJ1-4; 9 bases are a match to TRBD1. This CDR3 comprises 14 residues. Germline V gene sequence: CDR1 SEHNR, CDR2 FQNEAQ (reference sequence). After removal of 5 bases from V and 5 bases from J, the junction contained 3 bases not matched to a gene. CDR3 sequence reads: CASSQGQGNEKLFF. As DNA, the CDR3 is TGTGCCAGCAGCCAAGGACAGGGGAATGAAAAACTGTTTTTT. Full variable domain (outside the CDR3, taken from reference TRBV7-9 and TRBJ1-4): DTGVSQNPRHKITKRGQNVTFRCDPISEHNRLYWYRQTLGQGPEFLTYFQNEAQLEKSRLLSDRFSAERPKGSFSTLEIQRTEQGDSAMYLCASSQGQGNEKLFFGSGTQLSVL.

Concerning this clone itself: Compared with germline, one end of the junction differs, possibly owing to a read error. The J gene is TRBJ1-6, the V gene TRBV3-1 (or the pseudogene TRBV3-2), with 10 bases that match TRBD1. Germline loops: CDR1 LGHDT, CDR2 YNNKEL (reference sequence). This CDR3 is built from 16 residues. The CDR3 loop reads CVSSQVGQGRYSPLHF. CDR3 DNA: TGTGTCAGCAGCCAAGTGGGACAGGGGAGATATTCACCCCTCCACTTT.

This clone has only one observation. The CDR3 sequence: CASSIRTQILYNEQFF. In DNA, the CDR3 is TGTGCCAGTAGTATCAGAACGCAGATCCTCTACAATGAGCAGTTCTTC. The chain is built from TRBV19 and TRBJ2-1, with D uncertain. CDR1 and CDR2 from the germline V gene are LNHDA and SQIVND (reference sequence). The V end lost 3 bases, the J end lost 3 bases, and 15 bases lay between the germline ends. The CDR3 totals 16 residues.

The V gene is TRBV3-1 (or the pseudogene TRBV3-2), the J gene TRBJ1-1; 7 bases line up with TRBD1. The length of the CDR3 is 15 residues. Germline V gene sequence: CDR1 LGHDT, CDR2 YNNKEL (reference sequence). The ends lost 2 bases at V and 3 bases at J; junction bases unmatched: 6. In DNA, the CDR3 is TGTGCCAGCAGCCAACGGGGACAGAGCTACACTGAAGCTTTCTTT. Protein sequence: CASSQRGQSYTEAFF.

CDR3 loop: CASSAGGAILEKLFF. Here the CDR3 DNA reads TGTGCCAGCAGCGCAGGAGGGGCGATTCTAGAAAAACTGTTTTTT. The chain has TRBV14 and TRBJ1-4; D may be TRBD1 (5 bases). CDR1 and CDR2 from the germline V gene are SGHDN and FVKESK. This CDR3 region has 15 residues. Trimming removed 5 bases at V and 8 bases at J, with 18 bases between.

This clone was detected a few times. This chain connects TRBV7-2 to TRBJ1-2, with D tentatively TRBD1 (5 bases). In germline, CDR1 is SGHTA, CDR2 FQGNSA. V shed 5 bases and J shed 8 bases, with 18 bases lying between them. The CDR3 sequence is 14 residues long. The CDR3 coding sequence is TGTGCCAGCAGCCCTCCAGGGAATCGGCGGGGCTACACCTTC. Residues: CASSPPGNRRGYTF.

The rearrangement links TRBV10-2 to TRBJ1-2, with 8 bases fitting TRBD1. The CDR3 spans 15 residues. Germline loops: CDR1 WSHSY, CDR2 SAAADI. Trimming cost V 2 bases and J 6 bases; bases outside gene matches: 8. The CDR3: CASSEPGQVYNGYTF. The CDR3 DNA follows: TGCGCCAGCAGTGAGCCGGGACAGGTTTATAATGGCTACACCTTC.

The chain employs TRBV5-5 and TRBJ2-3, with 9 bases that match TRBD2. The V segment lost 6 bases and the J segment 5 bases; nucleotides outside the gene matches: 4. CDR3 length equals 13 residues. Per germline, CDR1 SGHKS and CDR2 YYEKEE (reference sequence). The CDR3: CASTPTSGDTQYF. The CDR3 DNA reads TGTGCCAGCACGCCGACTAGCGGAGATACGCAGTATTTT. The variable domain in full, with the rest retrieved from reference TRBV5-5 and TRBJ2-3, is DAGVTQSPTHLIKTRGQQVTLRCSPISGHKSVSWYQQVLGQGPQFIFQYYEKEERGRGNFPDRFSARQFPNYSSELNVNALLLGDSALYLCASTPTSGDTQYFGPGTRLTVL.

This chain links TRBV5-1 with TRBJ2-1; 10 positions agree with TRBD2. In germline, CDR1 is SGHRS, CDR2 YFSETQ. The ends lost 4 bases at V and 8 bases at J; junction bases unmatched: 15. The CDR3 spans 17 residues. CDR3 amino acids: CASSPGTYSGGADEQFF. The CDR3 DNA is TGCGCCAGCAGCCCTGGGACGTACAGCGGGGGGGCTGATGAGCAGTTCTTC.

J is TRBJ2-2 and V is TRBV24-1; 8 bases match TRBD1. This CDR3 region has 14 residues. Per germline, CDR1 KGHDR and CDR2 SFDVKD. Trimming at V came to 4 bases and at J to 9 bases, leaving 6 bases not matched to a gene. CDR3 protein: CATSDPDRGRELFF. CDR3 sequence (DNA): TGTGCCACCAGTGACCCAGACAGGGGTCGGGAGCTGTTTTTT.

This chain uses TRBV6-6 with TRBJ2-5; 8 nucleotides line up with TRBD1. The CDR3 loop spans 15 amino acids. CDR1 and CDR2 (germline): MNHNY, SVGAGI (reference sequence). Trimming cost V 1 base and J 1 base; bases outside gene matches: 2. CDR3 in DNA: TGTGCCAGCAGTTACTACGGGACAGGCCAAGAGACCCAGTACTTC. This encodes CASSYYGTGQETQYF.

The chain employs TRBV10-2 and TRBJ2-6, with D unclear. V was clipped by 0 bases and J by 1 base, with 13 bases between them. This CDR3 contains 18 residues. The germline V gene encodes CDR1 WSHSY and CDR2 SAAADI. Here the CDR3 reads CASSESWPGSSGANVLTF. The CDR3 DNA follows: TGCGCCAGCAGTGAGTCTTGGCCAGGCAGTTCTGGGGCCAACGTCCTGACTTTC.